The entry that follows covers one T cell receptor beta chain sequence. Under the authors' procedure: Nucleated cell number was recorded as an estimate derived from reference gene primer amplification. TCRdb keeps only in-frame clones here, not all; method: immunoSEQ multiplex PCR. The DNA gave D and trimming, while V, J and clone size come from that table. The sample carries 150,000 to 200,000 clones, about 87% recorded once. This specimen belongs to a study of blood T cell repertoires in COVID-19. Study details: Samples of COVID-19 (acute and convalescent) were obtained from the United States, Italy and Spain. The cDNA or gDNA used as material had been derived from T cells, B-cell-depleted T cells, or PBMCs.

The CDR3 covers 13 residues. The germline gives CDR1 SGHAT, CDR2 FQNNGV. V was clipped by 2 bases and J by 6 bases, with 11 bases between them. The material sequenced was peripheral blood. This clonotype was obtained from a man between 60 and 75 years old with acute or convalescent COVID-19. The J gene is TRBJ2-7, the V gene TRBV11-2; D perhaps matches TRBD1 (6 bases). The CDR3 spells CASSLLPGVEQYV. CDR3 DNA sequence: TGTGCCAGCAGCTTACTCCCAGGGGTCGAGCAGTACGTC.